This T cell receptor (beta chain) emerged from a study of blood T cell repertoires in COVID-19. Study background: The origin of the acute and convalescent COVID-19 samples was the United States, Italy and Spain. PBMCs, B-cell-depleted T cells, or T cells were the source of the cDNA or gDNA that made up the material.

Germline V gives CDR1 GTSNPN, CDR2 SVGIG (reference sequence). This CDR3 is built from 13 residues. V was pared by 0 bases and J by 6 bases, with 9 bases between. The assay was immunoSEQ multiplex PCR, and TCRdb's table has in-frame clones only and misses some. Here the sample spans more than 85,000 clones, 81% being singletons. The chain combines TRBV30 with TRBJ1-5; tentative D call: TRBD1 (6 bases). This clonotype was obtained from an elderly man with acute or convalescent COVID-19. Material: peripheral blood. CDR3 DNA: TGTGCCTGGAGTGTACAGGGTATTCAGCCCCAGCATTTT. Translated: CAWSVQGIQPQHF.